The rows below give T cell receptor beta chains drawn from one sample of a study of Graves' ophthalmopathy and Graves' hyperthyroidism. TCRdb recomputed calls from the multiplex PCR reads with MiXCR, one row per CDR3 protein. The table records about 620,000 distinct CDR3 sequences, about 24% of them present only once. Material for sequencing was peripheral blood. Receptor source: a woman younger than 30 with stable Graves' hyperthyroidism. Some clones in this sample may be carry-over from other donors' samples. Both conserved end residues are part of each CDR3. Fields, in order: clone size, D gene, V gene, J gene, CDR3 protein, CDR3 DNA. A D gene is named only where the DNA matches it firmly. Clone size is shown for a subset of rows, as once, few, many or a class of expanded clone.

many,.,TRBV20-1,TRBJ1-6,CSARVGSGIISPLHF,TGCAGTGCTAGAGTGGGCAGTGGGATAATTTCACCCCTCCACTTT
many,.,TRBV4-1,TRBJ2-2,CASSQVDSPSGELFF,TGCGCCAGCAGCCAAGTGGACAGCCCTTCCGGGGAGCTGTTTTTT
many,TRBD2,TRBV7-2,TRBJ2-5,CASSLGTSGRWGETQYF,TGTGCCAGCAGCTTAGGTACTAGCGGGAGATGGGGAGAGACCCAGTACTTC
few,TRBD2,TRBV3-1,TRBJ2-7,CASSLLAGGPHEQYF,TGTGCCAGCAGCCTACTAGCGGGGGGGCCCCACGAGCAGTACTTC
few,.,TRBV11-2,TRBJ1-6,CASSLVGLNNSPLHF,TGTGCCAGCAGCTTAGTCGGGTTAAATAATTCACCCCTCCACTTT
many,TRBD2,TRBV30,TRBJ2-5,CAWSVGTSGQETQYF,TGTGCCTGGAGTGTGGGGACTAGCGGCCAAGAGACCCAGTACTTC
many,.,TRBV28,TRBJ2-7,CASRSRTVSGEQYF,TGTGCCAGCAGGTCAAGGACAGTCTCTGGCGAGCAGTACTTC
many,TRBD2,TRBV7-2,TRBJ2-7,CASSPGLASYEQYF,TGTGCCAGCAGTCCGGGACTAGCGTCCTACGAGCAGTACTTC
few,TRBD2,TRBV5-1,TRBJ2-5,CASSPGLAGGTRETQYF,TGCGCCAGCAGCCCGGGACTAGCGGGAGGGACGCGGGAGACCCAGTACTTC
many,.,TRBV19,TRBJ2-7,CASSIGGMSTLEQYF,TGTGCCAGTAGTATTGGTGGTATGAGTACGTTGGAGCAGTACTTC
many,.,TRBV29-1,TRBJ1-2,CSAGPRDTQGGYTF,TGCAGCGCCGGACCCCGGGACACGCAGGGGGGCTACACCTTC
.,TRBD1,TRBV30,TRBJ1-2,CAWRWDREGGYTF,TGTGCCTGGAGGTGGGACAGGGAGGGAGGCTACACCTTC
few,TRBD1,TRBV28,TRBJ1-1,CASSLGQGFSEAFF,TGTGCCAGCAGCCTTGGACAGGGCTTTTCTGAAGCTTTCTTT
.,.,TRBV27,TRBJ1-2,CASTLRGGGYGYTF,TGTGCCAGCACGCTCCGAGGCGGTGGCTATGGCTACACCTTC
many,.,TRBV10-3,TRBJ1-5,CAISESAFNQPQHF,TGTGCCATCAGTGAGTCCGCTTTCAATCAGCCCCAGCATTTT
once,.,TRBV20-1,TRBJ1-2,CSAKGYGYTF,TGCAGTGCTAAGGGGTATGGCTACACCTTC
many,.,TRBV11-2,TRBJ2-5,CASSLDLIGGQETQYF,TGTGCCAGCAGCTTAGATCTGATCGGCGGCCAAGAGACCCAGTACTTC
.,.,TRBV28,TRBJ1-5,CASSGPYSNQPQHF,TGTGCCAGCAGCGGCCCCTATAGCAATCAGCCCCAGCATTTT
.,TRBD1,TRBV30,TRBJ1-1,CAWSAKSGGVTEAFF,TGTGCCTGGAGTGCTAAATCAGGGGGGGTCACTGAAGCTTTCTTT
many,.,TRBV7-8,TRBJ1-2,CASSLKQGSGYTF,TGTGCCAGCAGCTTAAAACAGGGATCTGGCTACACCTTC
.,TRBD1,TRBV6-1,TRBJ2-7,CASSGDSFNYEQYF,TGTGCCAGCAGTGGGGACAGCTTTAACTACGAGCAGTACTTC
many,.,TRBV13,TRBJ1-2,CASSLDRTASRYGYTF,TGTGCCAGCAGCTTAGATCGGACAGCGTCTAGATATGGCTACACCTTC
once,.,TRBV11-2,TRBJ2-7,CVSSLDSGVEQYF,TGTGTCAGCAGCTTAGACTCAGGGGTTGAGCAGTACTTC
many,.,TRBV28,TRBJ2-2,CASSWGRDNGELFF,TGTGCCAGCAGTTGGGGACGGGACAACGGGGAGCTGTTTTTT
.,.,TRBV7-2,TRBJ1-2,CASSTRRGGDYGYTF,TGTGCCAGCAGCACCCGGAGGGGGGGCGACTATGGCTACACCTTC
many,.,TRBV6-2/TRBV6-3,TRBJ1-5,CASSRTYEGQPQHF,TGTGCCAGCAGCCGGACTTACGAGGGGCAGCCCCAGCATTTT
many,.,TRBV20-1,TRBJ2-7,CSGQLSSPLTYEQYF,TGCAGTGGACAACTGAGCTCCCCATTGACATACGAGCAGTACTTC
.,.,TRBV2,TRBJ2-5,CASIADPGWETQYF,TGTGCCAGCATCGCGGACCCCGGTTGGGAGACCCAGTACTTC
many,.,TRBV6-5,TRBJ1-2,CASSYSSGAGYGYTF,TGTGCCAGCAGTTACTCTTCTGGGGCTGGCTATGGCTACACCTTC